This is a list of T cell receptor beta chains from one sample in a study of radiotherapy plus CTLA-4 blockade in lung cancer. Data came from immunoSEQ multiplex PCR; TCRdb stores just in-frame clones and leaves some out. The repertoire holds around 50,000 clones, with 65% to 90% as singletons. The specimen was peripheral blood, collected from a patient treated with radiotherapy plus ipilimumab. These TCRs come from a human donor with non-small cell lung cancer that progressed on radiotherapy plus ipilimumab. Some clones in this sample may be carry-over from other donors' samples. Both conserved end residues are part of each CDR3. Each record gives: D gene, J gene, clone size, V gene, CDR3 DNA, CDR3 protein. A D gene is named only where the DNA matches it firmly. Part of the rows lack a size; the others show once, few, many or a class for expanded clones.

NA TRBJ1-2 NA TRBV10-2 TGCGCCAGCAGCACAGGGCTTGGCTACACCTTC CASSTGLGYTF
TRBD2 TRBJ2-1 few TRBV5-1 TGCGCCAGCAGCAGGGTCAGTGGGAGGGCCCTTAATGAGCAGTTCTTC CASSRVSGRALNEQFF
TRBD1 TRBJ1-5 NA TRBV6-1 TGTGCCAGCAGTGGGGACAGGGGAGTTTGGAGCAATCAGCCCCAGCATTTT CASSGDRGVWSNQPQHF
TRBD1 TRBJ2-5 NA TRBV6-1 TGTGCCAGCAGGGGACAGGGGTGGCAGACCCAGTACTTC CASRGQGWQTQYF
NA TRBJ1-5 NA TRBV7-2 TGTGCCAGCAGCTTAATCCCGGGACAGCCCCAGCATTTT CASSLIPGQPQHF
NA TRBJ1-2 NA TRBV7-2 TGTGCCAGCAGCCCCAGGGGCCGTGGCTACACCTTC CASSPRGRGYTF
TRBD1 TRBJ2-2 NA TRBV18 TGTGCCAGCTCACCAGGGACAGGCGGCGGGGAGCTGTTTTTT CASSPGTGGGELFF
TRBD2 TRBJ2-3 NA TRBV2 TGTGCCAGCCGCGGGGGACCCCCAGCAGATACGCAGTATTTT CASRGGPPADTQYF
TRBD2 TRBJ2-1 NA TRBV29-1 TGCAGCGCCTCCGGACGGGCGGGAGGGCTCGGTGAGCAGTTCTTC CSASGRAGGLGEQFF
TRBD1 TRBJ2-6 once TRBV5-1 TGCGCCAGCAGCCTGGGACAGGGGGCCGGGGCCAACGTCCTGACTTTC CASSLGQGAGANVLTF
TRBD1 TRBJ1-1 NA TRBV18 TGTGCCAGCTCAGCGAACAGGGGCGACTCGGGAACTGAAGCTTTCTTT CASSANRGDSGTEAFF
TRBD2 TRBJ2-1 NA TRBV2 TGTGCCAGCAGTCTACTAGCGGGAGAGGATGAGCAGTTCTTC CASSLLAGEDEQFF
NA TRBJ1-1 NA TRBV5-5 TGTGCCAGCAGGGCGGGGGCAGGAGCTTTCTTT CASRAGAGAFF
NA TRBJ2-4 once TRBV28 TGTGCCAGCAGCCCGGGACAAACCAAAAACATTCAGTACTTC CASSPGQTKNIQYF
NA TRBJ1-3 NA TRBV2 TGTGCCAGCGCGACAGGCTCTGGAAACACCATATATTTT CASATGSGNTIYF
NA TRBJ2-3 NA TRBV7-3 TGTGCCAGCAGTCTCCAGTATTTT CASSLQYF
TRBD2 TRBJ2-5 NA TRBV2 TGTGCCAGCAGCCGCGGGACTAGCGGGACTTACCAAGAGACCCAGTACTTC CASSRGTSGTYQETQYF
TRBD1 TRBJ1-1 NA TRBV6-5 TGTGCCAGCAGTGTTAAAGGGGGCTCGGACACTGAAGCTTTCTTT CASSVKGGSDTEAFF
TRBD1 TRBJ2-1 NA TRBV27 TGTGCCAGCAGTCGCCCCGGGACAGGGGACAATGAGCAGTTCTTC CASSRPGTGDNEQFF
NA TRBJ2-2 NA TRBV29-1 TGCAGCGCCGGACAACCGAACACCGGGGAGCTGTTTTTT CSAGQPNTGELFF
TRBD1 TRBJ2-7 NA TRBV15 TGTGCCACCAGCAGGGGGACAGGGAGAATCGAGCAGTACTTC CATSRGTGRIEQYF
NA TRBJ2-7 NA TRBV7-6 TGTGCCAGCAGCCCGGGGTTCTCCTACGAGCAGTACTTC CASSPGFSYEQYF
NA TRBJ2-2 NA TRBV11-2 TGTGCCAGCAGCTTAGATGGCAGGGGCACCGGGGAGCTGTTTTTT CASSLDGRGTGELFF
TRBD2 TRBJ2-5 NA TRBV25-1 TGTGCCAGCAGTGCCCGCTCTAGCGGGGGGGAGACCCAGTACTTC CASSARSSGGETQYF
TRBD2 TRBJ2-2 few TRBV27 TGTGCCAGCCCCCGACTAGCGGCGAACACCGGGGAGCTGTTTTTT CASPRLAANTGELFF
NA TRBJ2-7 NA TRBV6-1 TGTGCCAGCGGACGGGGAAGGGAGCAGTACTTC CASGRGREQYF
NA TRBJ2-2 NA TRBV21-1 TGTGCCAGCAGCAAATGGTCGGGACTAGCGGGTAAAAACACCGGGGAGCTGTTTTTT CASSKWSGLAGKNTGELFF
NA TRBJ2-4 NA TRBV5-4 TGTGCCAGCAGCCCAGGACAGCTAGCCAAAAACATTCAGTACTTC CASSPGQLAKNIQYF
TRBD2 TRBJ2-1 NA TRBV9 TGTGCCAGCGGGACTAGCGCGAACAATGAGCAGTTCTTC CASGTSANNEQFF
TRBD1 TRBJ2-7 NA TRBV5-8 TGTGCCAGCAGCCGGGACAGGGGGGGCTACGAGCAGTACTTC CASSRDRGGYEQYF
TRBD1 TRBJ1-2 few TRBV30 TGTGCCTGGGAGTTAGACAGGGGGCTTTCTGGCTACACCTTC CAWELDRGLSGYTF
TRBD1 TRBJ2-3 NA TRBV19 TGTGCCAGTAGGACAGGGACGACAGATACGCAGTATTTT CASRTGTTDTQYF
NA TRBJ1-5 few TRBV7-8 TGTGCCAGCAGCCCAAGCAATCAGCCCCAGCATTTT CASSPSNQPQHF
TRBD2 TRBJ2-1 NA TRBV7-9 TGTGCCAGCAGCGAACCCGGGACTAGAGGCAATGAGCAGTTCTTC CASSEPGTRGNEQFF
NA TRBJ1-1 NA TRBV28 TGTGCCAGCAGTTTGTCCGGGGGGACTTTCTTT CASSLSGGTFF
TRBD1 TRBJ2-3 once TRBV19 TGTGCCAGTAGTGACAGGGGGAGGACAGATACGCAGTATTTT CASSDRGRTDTQYF
TRBD2 TRBJ2-7 NA TRBV19 TGTGCCAGTAGCTCTAGCGGGAGCGCTGTCTACGAGCAGTACTTC CASSSSGSAVYEQYF
NA TRBJ1-2 few TRBV6-1 TGTGCCAGCAGCCAGGCGGGCGGCTACACCTTC CASSQAGGYTF
NA TRBJ1-2 NA TRBV6-4 TGTGCCAGCTGTTGCGGGGATCGTGGTGGCTACACCTTC CASCCGDRGGYTF
TRBD2 TRBJ2-1 once TRBV7-7 TGTGCCAGCAGCTTGGGGGGGACGGCCATGGATGAGCAGTTCTTC CASSLGGTAMDEQFF
TRBD2 TRBJ2-7 NA TRBV15 TGTGCCACCAGCAGAGCCCGAGACCTTAGCGGGAGGGTCTACGAGCAGTACTTC CATSRARDLSGRVYEQYF
TRBD2 TRBJ2-7 NA TRBV29-1 TGCAGCGTGGTAGCGGGACTAGCGGGATGGGGGGCTAGCTACGAGCAGTACTTC CSVVAGLAGWGASYEQYF
TRBD1 TRBJ1-1 NA TRBV2 TGTGCCAGCAGTGACCGGACAGGGTTAAACACTGAAGCTTTCTTT CASSDRTGLNTEAFF
TRBD2 TRBJ2-1 NA TRBV5-1 TGCGCCAGCAGCTTGATCAGCGGGAGGGGGAATGAGCAGTTCTTC CASSLISGRGNEQFF
NA TRBJ1-5 few TRBV6-4 TGTGCCAGCGTGAAGAGTTGGCAGCCCCAGCATTTT CASVKSWQPQHF
NA TRBJ1-4 NA TRBV5-1 TGCGCCAGCAGCCTGACACAGGATGAAAAACTGTTTTTT CASSLTQDEKLFF
NA TRBJ1-3 once TRBV5-4 TGTGCCAGCAGCTCCTACCTCTTAAGTGGTGGAAACACCATATATTTT CASSSYLLSGGNTIYF
NA TRBJ1-1 NA TRBV19 TGTGCCAGTAGTCCCCAACAGGGTAGGAACACTGAAGCTTTCTTT CASSPQQGRNTEAFF